This passage covers 6 T cell receptor beta chains from one sample sequenced in a study of blood T cells in healthy people across ages. Combining a sample-barcoded 5' primer with a J-beta primer mix, a second PCR ran for 7 to 11 cycles. From the 5' RACE reads, TCRdb called clonotypes with MiXCR, one entry per CDR3 protein. This table holds roughly 790,000 distinct CDR3 sequences, about 42% found once. The sample consisted of blood. These receptors were taken from a woman aged 60-75 years in good health.

The chain carries TRBV4-1 and TRBJ2-4; D may correspond to TRBD1 or TRBD2 (5 bases each). Germline-derived CDR1 and CDR2 are MGHRA and YSYEKL. V was pared by 0 bases and J by 0 bases, with 18 bases between. This CDR3 region has 19 residues. The CDR3: CASSQDLGLGELAKNIQYF. CDR3 nucleotides: TGCGCCAGCAGCCAAGATCTAGGGTTGGGGGAATTAGCCAAAAACATTCAGTACTTC.

Turning to this clonotype: A junction end diverges from the germline sequence, so it may reflect a read error. The chain is built from TRBV27 and TRBJ2-1, with D perhaps matching TRBD1 (6 bases). Germline values: CDR1 MNHEY, CDR2 SMNVEV (reference sequence). The CDR3 is 14 residues long. CDR3 sequence: CTSGNRVVYNEQFF. The CDR3 nucleotides are TGTACCAGCGGAAACAGGGTAGTCTACAATGAGCAGTTCTTC.

On this clonotype itself: A read error is possible here, since a much larger clone lies one base away. The chain joins TRBV7-2 to TRBJ2-1; 8 bases map to TRBD2. The CDR3 has 14 amino acids. Per germline, CDR1 SGHTA and CDR2 FQGNSA. Losses at the gene ends were 5 bases for V and 9 bases for J; bases not matched to a gene: 9. CDR3 region: CASSVVGTRGEQFF. The CDR3, as DNA: TGTGCCAGCAGCGTAGTGGGGACTAGGGGTGAGCAGTTCTTC.

There are a few counts of this clonotype. This chain links TRBV13 with TRBJ1-4; maybe TRBD1 (5 bases). V dropped 4 bases and J dropped 7 bases, with 28 bases sitting between them. Germline V gene sequence: CDR1 PRHDT, CDR2 FYEKMQ (reference sequence). The CDR3 spans 19 residues. CDR3 nucleotides: TGTGCCAGCAGCTCAGGGCCGGCACGAGCTATGACGGAGGTTGAAAAACTGTTTTTT. Its protein is CASSSGPARAMTEVEKLFF.

V is TRBV20-1 and J is TRBJ1-1; possible D gene TRBD1, 5 bases. V gave up 6 bases and J gave up 1 base, with 9 bases separating them. Germline values: CDR1 DFQATT, CDR2 SNEGSKA (reference sequence). This CDR3 spans 12 amino acids. The CDR3 spells CSAHDRNTEAFF. CDR3 nucleotide sequence: TGCAGTGCCCACGACAGGAACACTGAAGCTTTCTTT.

The sample holds a few counts of this clonotype. The chain carries TRBV5-1 and TRBJ1-4; D is unclear. Germline V lookup: CDR1 SGHRS, CDR2 YFSETQ. Trimming shortened V by 4 bases and J by 4 bases, and 11 bases separated the two germline ends. CDR3 length: 14 residues. Here the CDR3 reads CASSATEFNEKLFF. The DNA for the CDR3 is TGCGCCAGCAGCGCTACGGAATTTAATGAAAAACTGTTTTTT.